This T cell receptor (beta chain) came from a study of shared clonotypes between healthy human individuals. The study drew its donors from healthy HIV-negative adults without recent acute infections or vaccinations. Repertoires were generated with immunoSEQ multiplex PCR, while TCRdb's copy carries only in-frame clones and drops some. This sample carries some 470,000 clones, about 82% of them seen once, and the ten largest clones take 13%. V was clipped by 2 bases and J by 7 bases, with 11 bases between them. The CDR3 is 13 amino acids. Germline CDR1 GTSNPN, CDR2 SVGIG (reference sequence). Source material: PBMCs. The chain is built from TRBV30 and TRBJ1-4; weak D call: TRBD1 (5 bases). The sequence derives from a woman between 40 and 55 years old in good health. Some clones in this sample may be carry-over from other donors' samples. The CDR3 loop reads CAWSQGASEKLFF. CDR3 bases: TGTGCCTGGAGTCAAGGGGCGAGTGAAAAACTGTTTTTT.